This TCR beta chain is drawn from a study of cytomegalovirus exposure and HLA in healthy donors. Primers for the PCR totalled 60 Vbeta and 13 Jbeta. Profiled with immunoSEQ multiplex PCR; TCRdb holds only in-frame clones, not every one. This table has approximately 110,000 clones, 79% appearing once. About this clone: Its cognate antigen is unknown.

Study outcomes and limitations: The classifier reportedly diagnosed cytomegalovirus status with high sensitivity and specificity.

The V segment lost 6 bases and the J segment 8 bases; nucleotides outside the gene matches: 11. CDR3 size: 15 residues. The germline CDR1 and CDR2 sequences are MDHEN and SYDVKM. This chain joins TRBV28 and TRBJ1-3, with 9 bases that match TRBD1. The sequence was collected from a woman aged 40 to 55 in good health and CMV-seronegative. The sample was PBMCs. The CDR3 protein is CASSPGDRDRDTIYF. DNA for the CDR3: TGTGCCAGCAGCCCAGGGGACAGGGATAGGGACACCATATATTTT.